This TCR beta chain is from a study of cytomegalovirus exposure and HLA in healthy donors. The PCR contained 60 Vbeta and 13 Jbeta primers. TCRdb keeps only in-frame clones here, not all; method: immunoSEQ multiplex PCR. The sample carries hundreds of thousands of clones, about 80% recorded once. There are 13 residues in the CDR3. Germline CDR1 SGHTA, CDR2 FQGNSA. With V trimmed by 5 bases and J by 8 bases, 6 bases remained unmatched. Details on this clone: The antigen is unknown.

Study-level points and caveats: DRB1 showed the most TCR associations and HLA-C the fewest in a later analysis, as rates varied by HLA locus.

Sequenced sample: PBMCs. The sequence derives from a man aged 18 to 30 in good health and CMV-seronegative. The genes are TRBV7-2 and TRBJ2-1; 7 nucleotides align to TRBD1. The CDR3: CASSPGGGDEQFF. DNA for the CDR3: TGTGCCAGCAGCCCAGGGGGTGGGGATGAGCAGTTCTTC.